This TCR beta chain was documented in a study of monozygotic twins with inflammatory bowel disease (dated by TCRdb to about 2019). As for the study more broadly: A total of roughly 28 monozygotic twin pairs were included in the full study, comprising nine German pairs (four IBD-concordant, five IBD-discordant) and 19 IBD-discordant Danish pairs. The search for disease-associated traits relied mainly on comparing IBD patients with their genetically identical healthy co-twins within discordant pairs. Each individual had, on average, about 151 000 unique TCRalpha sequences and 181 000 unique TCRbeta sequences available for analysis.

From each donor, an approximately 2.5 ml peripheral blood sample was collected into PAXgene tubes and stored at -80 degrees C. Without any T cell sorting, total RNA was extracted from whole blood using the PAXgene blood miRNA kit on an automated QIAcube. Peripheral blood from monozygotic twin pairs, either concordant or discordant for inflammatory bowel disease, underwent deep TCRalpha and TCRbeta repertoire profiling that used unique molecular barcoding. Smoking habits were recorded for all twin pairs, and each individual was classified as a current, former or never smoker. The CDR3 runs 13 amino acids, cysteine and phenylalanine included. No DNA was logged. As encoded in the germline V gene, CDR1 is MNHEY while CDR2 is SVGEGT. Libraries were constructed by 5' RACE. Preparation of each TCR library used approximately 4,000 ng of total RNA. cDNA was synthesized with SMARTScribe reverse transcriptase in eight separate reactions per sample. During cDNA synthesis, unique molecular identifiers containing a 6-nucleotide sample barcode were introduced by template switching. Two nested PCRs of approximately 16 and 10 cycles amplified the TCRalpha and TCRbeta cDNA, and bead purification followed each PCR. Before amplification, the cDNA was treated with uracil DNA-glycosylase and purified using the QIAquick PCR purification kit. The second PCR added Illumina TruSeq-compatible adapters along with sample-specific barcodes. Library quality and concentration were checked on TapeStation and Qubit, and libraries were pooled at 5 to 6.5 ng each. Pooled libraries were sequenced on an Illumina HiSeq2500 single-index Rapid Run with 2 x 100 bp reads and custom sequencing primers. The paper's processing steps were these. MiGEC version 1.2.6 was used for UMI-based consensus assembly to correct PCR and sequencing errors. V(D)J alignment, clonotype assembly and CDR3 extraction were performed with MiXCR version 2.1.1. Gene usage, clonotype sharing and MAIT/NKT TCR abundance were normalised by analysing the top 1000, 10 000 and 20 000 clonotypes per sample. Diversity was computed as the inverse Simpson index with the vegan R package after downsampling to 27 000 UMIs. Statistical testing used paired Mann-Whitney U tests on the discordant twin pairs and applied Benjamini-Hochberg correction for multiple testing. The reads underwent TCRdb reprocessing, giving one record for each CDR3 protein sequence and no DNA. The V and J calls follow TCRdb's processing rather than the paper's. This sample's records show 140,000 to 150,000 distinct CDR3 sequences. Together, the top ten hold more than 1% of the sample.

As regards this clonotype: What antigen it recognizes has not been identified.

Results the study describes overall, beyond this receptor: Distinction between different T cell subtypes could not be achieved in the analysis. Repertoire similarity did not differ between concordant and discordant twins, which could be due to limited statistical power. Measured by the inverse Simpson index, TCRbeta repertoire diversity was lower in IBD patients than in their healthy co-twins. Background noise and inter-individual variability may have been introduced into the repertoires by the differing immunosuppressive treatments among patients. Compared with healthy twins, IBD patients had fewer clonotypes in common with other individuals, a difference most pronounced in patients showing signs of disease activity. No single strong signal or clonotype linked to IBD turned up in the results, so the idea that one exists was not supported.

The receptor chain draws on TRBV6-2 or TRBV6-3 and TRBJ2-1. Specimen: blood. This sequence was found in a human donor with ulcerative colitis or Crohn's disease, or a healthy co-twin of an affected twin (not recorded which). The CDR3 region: CASSSTKLNEQFF.